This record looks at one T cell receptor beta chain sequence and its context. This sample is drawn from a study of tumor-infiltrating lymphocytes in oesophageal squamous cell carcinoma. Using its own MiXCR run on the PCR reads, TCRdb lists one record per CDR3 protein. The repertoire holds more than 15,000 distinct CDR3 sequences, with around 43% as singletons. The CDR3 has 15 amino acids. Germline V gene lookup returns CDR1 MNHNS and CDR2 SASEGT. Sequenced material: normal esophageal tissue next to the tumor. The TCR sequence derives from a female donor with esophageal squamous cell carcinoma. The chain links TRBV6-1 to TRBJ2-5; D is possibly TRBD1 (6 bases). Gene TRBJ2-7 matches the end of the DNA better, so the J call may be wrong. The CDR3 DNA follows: TGTGCCAGCAGTTATGACCGGGACATCTCCTACGAGCAGTACTTC. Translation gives CASSYDRDISYEQYF.